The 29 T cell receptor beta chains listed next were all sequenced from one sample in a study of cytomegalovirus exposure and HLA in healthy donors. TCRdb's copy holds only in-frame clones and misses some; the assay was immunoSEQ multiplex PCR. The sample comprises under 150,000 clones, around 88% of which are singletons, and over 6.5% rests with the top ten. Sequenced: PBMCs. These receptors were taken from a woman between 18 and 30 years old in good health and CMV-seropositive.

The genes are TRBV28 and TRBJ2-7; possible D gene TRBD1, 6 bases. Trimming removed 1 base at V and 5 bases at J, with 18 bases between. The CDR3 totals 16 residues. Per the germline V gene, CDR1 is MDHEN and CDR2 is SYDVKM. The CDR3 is CASSLSPLPKGDEQYF. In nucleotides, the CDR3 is TGTGCCAGCAGTTTATCCCCCCTACCAAAGGGGGACGAGCAGTACTTC.

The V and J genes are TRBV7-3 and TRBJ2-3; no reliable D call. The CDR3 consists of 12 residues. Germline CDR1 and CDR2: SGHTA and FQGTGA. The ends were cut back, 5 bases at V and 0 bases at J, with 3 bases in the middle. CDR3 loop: CASSPSTDTQYF. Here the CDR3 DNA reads TGTGCCAGCAGCCCGAGCACAGATACGCAGTATTTT.

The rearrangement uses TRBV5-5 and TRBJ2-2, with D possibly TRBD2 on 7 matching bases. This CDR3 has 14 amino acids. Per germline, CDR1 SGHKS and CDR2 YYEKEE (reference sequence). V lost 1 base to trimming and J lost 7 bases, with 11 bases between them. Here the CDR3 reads CASSLRGAGGELFF. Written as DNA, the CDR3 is TGTGCCAGCAGCTTGCGGGGGGCAGGCGGGGAGCTGTTTTTT.

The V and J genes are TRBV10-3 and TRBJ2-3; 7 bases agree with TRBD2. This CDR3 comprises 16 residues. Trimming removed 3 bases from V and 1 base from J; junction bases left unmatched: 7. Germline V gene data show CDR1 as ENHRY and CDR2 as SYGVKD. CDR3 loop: CAISDMRGTRTDTQYF. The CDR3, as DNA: TGTGCCATCAGTGATATGCGGGGGACCCGCACAGATACGCAGTATTTT.

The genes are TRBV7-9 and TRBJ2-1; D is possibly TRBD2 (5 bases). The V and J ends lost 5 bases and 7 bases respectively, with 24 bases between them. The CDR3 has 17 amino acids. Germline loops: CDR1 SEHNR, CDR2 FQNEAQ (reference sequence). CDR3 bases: TGTGCCAGCAGCACCCAATTTGTGGGAGTGAATCTTAATGAGCAGTTCTTC. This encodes CASSTQFVGVNLNEQFF.

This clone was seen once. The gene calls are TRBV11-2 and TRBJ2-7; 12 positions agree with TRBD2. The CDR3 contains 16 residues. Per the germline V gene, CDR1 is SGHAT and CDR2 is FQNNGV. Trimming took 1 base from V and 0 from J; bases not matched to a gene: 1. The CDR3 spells CASSLGTSGNSYEQYF. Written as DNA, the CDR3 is TGTGCCAGCAGCTTAGGGACTAGCGGGAACTCCTACGAGCAGTACTTC.

The CDR3 DNA is TGTGCGGCGACCCTGCACTACTTACCCACAGGGGTGAACACTGAAGCTTTCTTT. Its protein product is CAATLHYLPTGVNTEAFF. V and J are TRBV30 and TRBJ1-1, with 7 bases fitting TRBD1. CDR1 GTSNPN and CDR2 SVGIG come from the germline V gene (reference sequence). The CDR3 loop spans 18 amino acids.

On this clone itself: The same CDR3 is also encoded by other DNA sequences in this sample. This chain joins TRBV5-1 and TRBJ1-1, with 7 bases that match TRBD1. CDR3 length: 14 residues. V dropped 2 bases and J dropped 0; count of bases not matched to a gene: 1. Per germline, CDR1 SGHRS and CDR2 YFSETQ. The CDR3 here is CASSFGTVNTEAFF. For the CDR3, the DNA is TGCGCCAGCAGCTTCGGGACAGTGAACACTGAAGCTTTCTTT.

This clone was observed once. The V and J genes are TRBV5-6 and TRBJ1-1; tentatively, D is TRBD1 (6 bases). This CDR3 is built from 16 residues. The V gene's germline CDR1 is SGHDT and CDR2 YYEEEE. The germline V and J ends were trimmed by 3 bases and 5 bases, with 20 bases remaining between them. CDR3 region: CASSSPIGGARTEAFF. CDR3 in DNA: TGTGCCAGCAGCTCTCCAATAGGGGGGGCGCGTACTGAAGCTTTCTTT.

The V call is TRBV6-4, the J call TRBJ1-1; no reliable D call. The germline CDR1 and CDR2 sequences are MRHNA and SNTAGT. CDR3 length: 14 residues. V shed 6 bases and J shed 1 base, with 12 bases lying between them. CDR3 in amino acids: CASSLNPGNTEAFF. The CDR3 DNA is TGTGCCAGCAGCTTAAACCCAGGGAACACTGAAGCTTTCTTT.

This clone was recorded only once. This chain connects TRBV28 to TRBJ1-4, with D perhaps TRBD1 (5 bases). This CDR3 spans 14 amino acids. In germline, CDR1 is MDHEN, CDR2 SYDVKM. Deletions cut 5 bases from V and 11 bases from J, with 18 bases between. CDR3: CASSLRQRYGKLFF. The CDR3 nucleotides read TGTGCCAGCAGTCTCAGACAGAGGTATGGGAAACTGTTTTTT. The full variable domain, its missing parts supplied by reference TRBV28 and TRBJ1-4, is DVKVTQSSRYLVKRTGEKVFLECVQDMDHENMFWYRQDPGLGLRLIYFSYDVKMKEKGDIPEGYSVSREKKERFSLILESASTNQTSMYLCASSLRQRYGKLFFGSGTQLSVL.

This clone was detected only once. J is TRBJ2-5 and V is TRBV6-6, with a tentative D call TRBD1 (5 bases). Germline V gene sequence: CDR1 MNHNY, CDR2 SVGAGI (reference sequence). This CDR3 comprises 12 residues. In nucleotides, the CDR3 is TGTTCCTCATCAAGGGGAACGGAGACCCAGTACTTC. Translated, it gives CSSSRGTETQYF.

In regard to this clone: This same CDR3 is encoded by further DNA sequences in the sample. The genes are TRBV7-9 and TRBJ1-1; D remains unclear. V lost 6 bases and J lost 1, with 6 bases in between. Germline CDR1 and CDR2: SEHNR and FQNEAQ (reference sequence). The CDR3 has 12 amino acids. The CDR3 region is CASSLQNTEAFF. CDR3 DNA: TGTGCCAGCAGTTTACAGAACACTGAAGCTTTCTTT.

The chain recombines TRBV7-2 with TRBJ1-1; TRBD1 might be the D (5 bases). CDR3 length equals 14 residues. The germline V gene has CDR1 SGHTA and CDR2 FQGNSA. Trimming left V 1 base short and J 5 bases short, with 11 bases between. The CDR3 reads CASSLGPGYTEAFF. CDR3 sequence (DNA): TGTGCCAGCAGCTTAGGTCCAGGGTATACTGAAGCTTTCTTT.

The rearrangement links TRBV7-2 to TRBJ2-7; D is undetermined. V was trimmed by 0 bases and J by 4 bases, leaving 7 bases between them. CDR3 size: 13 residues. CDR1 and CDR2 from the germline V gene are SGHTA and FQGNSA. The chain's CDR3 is CASSLAQTYEQYF. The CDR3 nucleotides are TGTGCCAGCAGCTTAGCGCAGACTTACGAGCAGTACTTC.

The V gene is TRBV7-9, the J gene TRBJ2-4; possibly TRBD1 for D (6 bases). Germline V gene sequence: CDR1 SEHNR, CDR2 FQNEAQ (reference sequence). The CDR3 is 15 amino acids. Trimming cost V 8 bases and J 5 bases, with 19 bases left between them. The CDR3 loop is CASSSNRAGENIQYF. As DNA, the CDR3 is TGTGCCAGCTCCTCCAACAGGGCCGGGGAAAACATTCAGTACTTC. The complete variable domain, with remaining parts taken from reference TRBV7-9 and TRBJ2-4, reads DTGVSQNPRHKITKRGQNVTFRCDPISEHNRLYWYRQTLGQGPEFLTYFQNEAQLEKSRLLSDRFSAERPKGSFSTLEIQRTEQGDSAMYLCASSSNRAGENIQYFGAGTRLSVL.

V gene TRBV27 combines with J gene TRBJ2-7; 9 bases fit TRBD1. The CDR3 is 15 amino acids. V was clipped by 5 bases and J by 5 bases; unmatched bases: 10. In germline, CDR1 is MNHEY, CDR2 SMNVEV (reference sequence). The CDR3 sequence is CASSPWDRVENEQYF. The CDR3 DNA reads TGTGCCAGCAGTCCATGGGACAGGGTAGAAAACGAGCAGTACTTC.

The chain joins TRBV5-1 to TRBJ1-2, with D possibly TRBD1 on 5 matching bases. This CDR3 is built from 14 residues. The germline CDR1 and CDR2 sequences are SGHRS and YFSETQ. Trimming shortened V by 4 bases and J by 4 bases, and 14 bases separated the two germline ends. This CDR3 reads CASSTGGAVYGYTF. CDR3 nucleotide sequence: TGCGCCAGCAGCACGGGAGGGGCCGTCTATGGCTACACCTTC. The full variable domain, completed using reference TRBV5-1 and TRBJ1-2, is KAGVTQTPRYLIKTRGQQVTLSCSPISGHRSVSWYQQTPGQGLQFLFEYFSETQRNKGNFPGRFSGRQFSNSRSEMNVSTLELGDSALYLCASSTGGAVYGYTFGSGTRLTVV.

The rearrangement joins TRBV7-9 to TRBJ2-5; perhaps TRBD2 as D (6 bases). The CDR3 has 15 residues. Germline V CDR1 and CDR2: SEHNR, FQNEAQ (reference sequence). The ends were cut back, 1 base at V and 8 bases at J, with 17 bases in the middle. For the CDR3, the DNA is TGTGCCAGCAGCTTAGTGGCGTGGGGAGGCCCCACCCAGTACTTC. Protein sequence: CASSLVAWGGPTQYF.

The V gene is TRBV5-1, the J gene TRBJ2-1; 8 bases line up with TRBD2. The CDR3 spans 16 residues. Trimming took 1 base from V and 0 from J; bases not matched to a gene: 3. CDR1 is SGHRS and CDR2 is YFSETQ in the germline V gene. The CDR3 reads CASSLLAGGSYNEQFF. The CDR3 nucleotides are TGCGCCAGCAGCTTGCTTGCGGGGGGCTCCTACAATGAGCAGTTCTTC.

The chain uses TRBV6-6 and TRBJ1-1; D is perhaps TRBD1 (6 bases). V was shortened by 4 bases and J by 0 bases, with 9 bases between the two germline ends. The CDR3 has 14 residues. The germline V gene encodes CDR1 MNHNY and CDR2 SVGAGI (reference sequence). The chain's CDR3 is CASSWDTMNTEAFF. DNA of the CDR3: TGTGCCAGCAGTTGGGACACCATGAACACTGAAGCTTTCTTT.

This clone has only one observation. CDR3 region: CASSPGTGNNQPQHF. As DNA, the CDR3 is TGTGCCAGCAGCCCCGGGACAGGGAACAATCAGCCCCAGCATTTT. The chain couples TRBV27 to TRBJ1-5, with 9 bases lining up with TRBD1. There are 15 residues in the CDR3. With 6 bases clipped from V and 3 bases from J, the junction kept 6 bases outside the gene matches. CDR1 MNHEY and CDR2 SMNVEV come from the germline V gene (reference sequence).

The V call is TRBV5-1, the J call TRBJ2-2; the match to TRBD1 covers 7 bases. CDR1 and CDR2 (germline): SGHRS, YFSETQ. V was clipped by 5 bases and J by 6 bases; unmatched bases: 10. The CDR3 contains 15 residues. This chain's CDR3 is CASRKLTGMAGELFF. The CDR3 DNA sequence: TGCGCCAGCAGGAAATTGACAGGGATGGCCGGGGAGCTGTTTTTT.

The CDR3 protein is CASSLGQGTGETQYF. CDR3 bases: TGTGCCAGCAGCCTAGGACAGGGTACGGGAGAGACCCAGTACTTC. This chain joins TRBV5-8 and TRBJ2-5; the match to TRBD1 covers 8 bases. This CDR3 region has 15 residues. After removal of 4 bases from V and 4 bases from J, the junction contained 9 bases not matched to a gene. Germline assignment: CDR1 SGHTS and CDR2 YDEGEE.

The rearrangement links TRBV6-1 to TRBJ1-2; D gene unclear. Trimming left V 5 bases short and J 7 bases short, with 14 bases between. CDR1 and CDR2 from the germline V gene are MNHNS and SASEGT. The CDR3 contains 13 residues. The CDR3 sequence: CASSFSGSSGYTF. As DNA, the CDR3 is TGTGCCAGCAGTTTCTCGGGATCCTCTGGCTACACCTTC.

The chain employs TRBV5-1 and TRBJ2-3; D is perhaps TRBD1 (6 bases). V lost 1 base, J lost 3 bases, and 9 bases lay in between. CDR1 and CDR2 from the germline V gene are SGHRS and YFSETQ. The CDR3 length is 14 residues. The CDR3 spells CASSLRTDTDTQYF. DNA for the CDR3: TGCGCCAGCAGCTTGCGGACAGATACAGATACGCAGTATTTT.

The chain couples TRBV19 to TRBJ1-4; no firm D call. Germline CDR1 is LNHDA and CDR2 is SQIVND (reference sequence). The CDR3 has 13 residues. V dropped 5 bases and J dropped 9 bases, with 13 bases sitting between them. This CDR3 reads CASSGEVGQKLFF. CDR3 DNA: TGTGCCAGTAGTGGGGAGGTCGGGCAAAAACTGTTTTTT.

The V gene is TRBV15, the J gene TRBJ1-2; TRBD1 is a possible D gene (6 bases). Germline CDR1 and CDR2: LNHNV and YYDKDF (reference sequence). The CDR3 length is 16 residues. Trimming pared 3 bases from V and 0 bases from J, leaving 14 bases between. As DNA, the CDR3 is TGTGCCACCAGCAGGGGTCCTGACAGGCCTAACTATGGCTACACCTTC. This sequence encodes CATSRGPDRPNYGYTF.

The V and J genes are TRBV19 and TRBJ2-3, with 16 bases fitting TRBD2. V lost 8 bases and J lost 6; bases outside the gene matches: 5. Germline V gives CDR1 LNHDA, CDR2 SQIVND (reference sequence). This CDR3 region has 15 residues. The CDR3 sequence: CASRGLAGGMDTQYF. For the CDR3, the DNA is TGTGCCAGTCGGGGACTAGCGGGAGGGATGGATACGCAGTATTTT.